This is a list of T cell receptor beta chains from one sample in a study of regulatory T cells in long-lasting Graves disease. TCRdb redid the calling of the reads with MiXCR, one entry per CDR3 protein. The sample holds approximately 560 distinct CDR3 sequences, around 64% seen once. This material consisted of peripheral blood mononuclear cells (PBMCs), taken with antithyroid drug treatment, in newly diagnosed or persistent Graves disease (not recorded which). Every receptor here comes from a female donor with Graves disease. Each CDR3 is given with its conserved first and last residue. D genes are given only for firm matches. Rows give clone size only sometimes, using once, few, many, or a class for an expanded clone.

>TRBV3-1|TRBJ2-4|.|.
CASSQGLAKNIQYF
TGTGCCAGCAGCCAAGGATTAGCCAAAAACATTCAGTACTTC
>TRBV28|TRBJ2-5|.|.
CASSLQGPVPGYF
TGTGCCAGCAGTTTACAGGGACCGGTCCCTGGGTACTTC
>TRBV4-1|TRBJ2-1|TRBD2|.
CASSPEREGSNEQFF
TGCGCCAGCAGCCCAGAGCGGGAGGGTTCGAATGAGCAGTTCTTC
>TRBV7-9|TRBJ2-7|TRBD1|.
CASSLSGQGNHEQYF
TGTGCCAGCAGCTTGTCGGGACAGGGGAACCACGAGCAGTACTTC
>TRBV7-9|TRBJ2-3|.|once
CASSLVLTRGDTQYF
TGTGCCAGCAGCTTAGTCCTAACTCGAGGAGATACGCAGTATTTT
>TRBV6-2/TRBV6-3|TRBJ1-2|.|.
CASSRSGQGSYGYTF
TGTGCCAGCAGCCGATCGGGTCAGGGAAGCTATGGCTACACCTTC
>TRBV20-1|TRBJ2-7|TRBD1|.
CSASLIGARGPFYEQYF
TGCAGTGCTAGTCTGATTGGGGCGAGGGGGCCCTTCTACGAGCAGTACTTC
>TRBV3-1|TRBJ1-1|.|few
CASSHRTEAFF
TGTGCCAGCAGCCATCGGACCGAAGCTTTCTTT
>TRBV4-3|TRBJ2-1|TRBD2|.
CASSQDLVISGGYNEQFF
TGCGCCAGCAGCCAAGACTTGGTGATAAGCGGGGGCTACAATGAGCAGTTCTTC
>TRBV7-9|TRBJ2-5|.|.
CASSLVETQYF
TGTGCCAGCAGCTTAGTGGAGACCCAGTACTTC
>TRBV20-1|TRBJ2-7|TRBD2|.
CSALLAGDSYEQYF
TGCAGTGCTCTGCTAGCGGGAGACTCCTACGAGCAGTACTTC
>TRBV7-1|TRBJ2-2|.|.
CASRVTGELFF
TGTGCCAGCAGAGTGACCGGGGAGCTGTTTTTT
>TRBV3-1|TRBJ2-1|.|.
CASSQDTEPSYNEQFF
TGTGCCAGCAGCCAAGATACAGAACCCTCCTACAATGAGCAGTTCTTC
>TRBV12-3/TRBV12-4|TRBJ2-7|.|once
CASNSFGGGLSYEQYF
TGTGCCAGCAACTCCTTTGGGGGGGGGCTTTCCTACGAGCAGTACTTC
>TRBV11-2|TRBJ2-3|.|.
CASSLAFRGRDTQYF
TGTGCCAGCAGCTTAGCTTTCAGGGGAAGAGATACGCAGTATTTT
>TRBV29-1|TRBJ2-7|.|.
CSVEDRGWGSSYEQYF
TGCAGCGTTGAAGACCGGGGGTGGGGGAGCTCCTACGAGCAGTACTTC
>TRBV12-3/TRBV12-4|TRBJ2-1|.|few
CASSSPGVFDEQFF
TGTGCCAGCAGTTCGCCGGGCGTGTTTGATGAGCAGTTCTTC
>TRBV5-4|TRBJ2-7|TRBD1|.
CASSPGQGNSYEQYF
TGTGCCAGCAGCCCGGGACAGGGGAATTCCTACGAGCAGTACTTC
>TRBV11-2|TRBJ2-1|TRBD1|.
CASSPTGGTGSYNEQFF
TGTGCCAGCAGCCCCACCGGAGGGACAGGGTCCTACAATGAGCAGTTCTTC
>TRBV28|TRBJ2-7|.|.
CASSSMGEQYF
TGTGCCAGCAGTTCGATGGGCGAGCAGTACTTC
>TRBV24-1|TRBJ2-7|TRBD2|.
CATSDSSGALYEQYF
TGTGCCACCAGTGATTCTAGCGGGGCCCTCTACGAGCAGTACTTC
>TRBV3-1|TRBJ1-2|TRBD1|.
CASSPEQGGYGYTF
TGTGCCAGCAGCCCAGAACAGGGGGGCTATGGCTACACCTTC
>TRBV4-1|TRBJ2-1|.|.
CASSQGPGVYNEQFF
TGCGCCAGCAGCCAAGGACCGGGAGTCTACAATGAGCAGTTCTTC
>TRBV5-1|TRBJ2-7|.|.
CASSPTTGSLHEQYF
TGCGCCAGCAGCCCCACGACAGGTTCCCTCCACGAGCAGTACTTC
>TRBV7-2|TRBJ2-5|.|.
CASSPQGFTGETQYF
TGTGCCAGCAGCCCCCAGGGGTTCACTGGAGAGACCCAGTACTTC
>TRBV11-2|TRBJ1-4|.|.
CASSFGWGGKKLFF
TGTGCCAGCAGCTTCGGATGGGGGGGGAAAAAACTGTTTTTT
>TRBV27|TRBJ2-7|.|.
CASSLLVSDEQYF
TGTGCCAGCAGTTTATTAGTGTCAGACGAGCAGTACTTC
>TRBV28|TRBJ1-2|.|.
CASSLPAGPNYGYTF
TGTGCCAGCAGTTTACCAGCAGGGCCCAACTATGGCTACACCTTC
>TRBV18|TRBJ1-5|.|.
CASSPVEDQPQHF
TGTGCCAGCTCACCCGTCGAGGATCAGCCCCAGCATTTT
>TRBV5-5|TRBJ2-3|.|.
CASSLAARRADTQYF
TGTGCCAGCAGCTTGGCGGCACGGAGGGCAGATACGCAGTATTTT
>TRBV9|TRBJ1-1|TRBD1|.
CASSLGTGGNTEAFF
TGTGCCAGCAGCCTGGGGACAGGGGGCAACACTGAAGCTTTCTTT
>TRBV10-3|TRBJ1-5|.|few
CAISESPRTEYSNQPQHF
TGTGCCATCAGTGAGTCCCCCCGGACAGAATATAGCAATCAGCCCCAGCATTTT
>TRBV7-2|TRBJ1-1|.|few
CASSFLGQAEAFF
TGTGCCAGCAGCTTTCTGGGGCAGGCTGAAGCTTTCTTT
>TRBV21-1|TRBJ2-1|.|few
CASSKAGQGARNEQFF
TGTGCCAGCAGCAAAGCCGGACAGGGGGCGCGGAATGAGCAGTTCTTC
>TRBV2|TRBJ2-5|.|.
CASSEEPRETQYF
TGTGCCAGCAGTGAAGAACCTCGGGAGACCCAGTACTTC
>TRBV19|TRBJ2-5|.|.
CASNGQNQETQYF
TGTGCCAGTAACGGGCAGAACCAAGAGACCCAGTACTTC
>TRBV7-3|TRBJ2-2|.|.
CASSLTSSYTGELFF
TGTGCCAGCAGCTTAACTAGCTCCTACACCGGGGAGCTGTTTTTT
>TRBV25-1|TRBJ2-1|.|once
CASSGLMRDTEQFF
TGTGCCAGCAGTGGCCTGATGAGGGACACTGAGCAGTTCTTC
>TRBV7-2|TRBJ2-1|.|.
CASSRRTTSSDNEQFF
TGTGCCAGCAGCCGACGGACCACCTCCTCTGACAATGAGCAGTTCTTC
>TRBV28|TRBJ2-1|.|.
CASSQQSMFSYNEQFF
TGTGCCAGCAGTCAACAATCAATGTTCTCCTACAATGAGCAGTTCTTC
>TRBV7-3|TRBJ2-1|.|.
CASSLTGYNEQFF
TGTGCCAGCAGCTTAACTGGTTACAATGAGCAGTTCTTC
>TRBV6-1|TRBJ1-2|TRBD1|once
CASSEWTGINYGYTF
TGTGCCAGCAGTGAATGGACAGGGATTAACTATGGCTACACCTTC